This T cell receptor beta chain comes out of a study of blood T cell repertoires in COVID-19. In the study overall: Both acute and convalescent COVID-19 samples were obtained from the United States, Italy and Spain. PBMCs, B-cell-depleted T cells, or T cells provided the cDNA or gDNA that made up the material.

The authors' processing: From reference gene primer amplification, estimates of nucleated cell counts were derived. Measured with immunoSEQ multiplex PCR; TCRdb has only the in-frame clones, and not every one. The DNA gave D and trimming, while V, J and clone size come from that table. Of approximately 50,000 clones listed, more than 80% are singletons. This clonotype originated in a human donor in a cohort sampled during active COVID-19. Sequenced material: peripheral blood.

The CDR3 DNA follows: TGTGCCAGCAGCTCGGCTGCGGGAGTTGCCTACAATGAGCAGTTCTTC. Its protein product is CASSSAAGVAYNEQFF. The chain has TRBV5-4 and TRBJ2-1; TRBD2 matches 7 bases. J lost 2 bases, V lost 3 bases, and 8 bases had no gene match. The CDR3 contains 16 residues. Germline-derived CDR1 and CDR2 are SGHNT and YYREEE (reference sequence).